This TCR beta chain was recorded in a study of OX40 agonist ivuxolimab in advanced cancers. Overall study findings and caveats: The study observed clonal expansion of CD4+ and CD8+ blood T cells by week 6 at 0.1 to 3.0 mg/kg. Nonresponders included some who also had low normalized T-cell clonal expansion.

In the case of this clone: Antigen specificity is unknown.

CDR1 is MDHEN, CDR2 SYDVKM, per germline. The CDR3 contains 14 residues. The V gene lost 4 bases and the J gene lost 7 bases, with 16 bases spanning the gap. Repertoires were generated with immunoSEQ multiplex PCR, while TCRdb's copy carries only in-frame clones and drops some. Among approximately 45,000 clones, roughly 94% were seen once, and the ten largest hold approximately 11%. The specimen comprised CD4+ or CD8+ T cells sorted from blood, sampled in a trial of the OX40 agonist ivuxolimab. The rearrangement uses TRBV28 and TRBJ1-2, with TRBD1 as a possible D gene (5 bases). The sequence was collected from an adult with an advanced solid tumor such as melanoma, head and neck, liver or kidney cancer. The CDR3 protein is CASSSTGGMGGYTF. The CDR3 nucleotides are TGTGCCAGCAGTTCCACAGGAGGGATGGGTGGCTACACCTTC.